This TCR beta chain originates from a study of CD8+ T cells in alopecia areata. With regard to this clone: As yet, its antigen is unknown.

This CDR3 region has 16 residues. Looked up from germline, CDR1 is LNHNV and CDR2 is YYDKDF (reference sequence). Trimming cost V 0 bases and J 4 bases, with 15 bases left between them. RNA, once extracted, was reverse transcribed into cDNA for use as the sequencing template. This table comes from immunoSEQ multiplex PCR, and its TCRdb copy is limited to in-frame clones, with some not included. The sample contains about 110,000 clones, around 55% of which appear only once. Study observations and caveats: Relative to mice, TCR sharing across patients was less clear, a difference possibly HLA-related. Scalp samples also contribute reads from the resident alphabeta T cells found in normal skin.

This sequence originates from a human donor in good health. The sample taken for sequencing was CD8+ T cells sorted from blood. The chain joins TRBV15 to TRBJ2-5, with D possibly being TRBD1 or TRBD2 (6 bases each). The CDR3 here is CATSRDRGPGRETQYF. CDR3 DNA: TGTGCCACCAGCAGAGATCGGGGGCCGGGGCGAGAGACCCAGTACTTC.